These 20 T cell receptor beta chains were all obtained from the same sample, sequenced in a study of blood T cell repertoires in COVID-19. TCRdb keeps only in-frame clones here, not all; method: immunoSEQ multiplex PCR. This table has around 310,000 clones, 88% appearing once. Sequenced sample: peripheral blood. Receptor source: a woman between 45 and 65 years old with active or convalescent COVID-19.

CDR3 residues: CASSQGTNEKLFF. In DNA, the CDR3 is TGTGCCAGCAGCCAAGGGACAAATGAAAAACTGTTTTTT. The chain links TRBV3-1 (or the pseudogene TRBV3-2) to TRBJ1-4; a weak D match, TRBD1 (5 bases). From germline, CDR1 is LGHDT and CDR2 YNNKEL (reference sequence). V was clipped by 1 base and J by 5 bases, with 5 bases between them. CDR3 length: 13 residues.

The CDR3 bases are TGTGCCAGCTCACCCAACAGGGTGGGGTGGACCGCAAACATGAACACTGAAGCTTTCTTT. Translated, it gives CASSPNRVGWTANMNTEAFF. V gene TRBV18 combines with J gene TRBJ1-1, with a tentative D call TRBD1 (6 bases). The CDR3 runs to 20 residues. V lost 3 bases and J lost 0, with 26 bases in between. Germline CDR1 is KGHSH and CDR2 is LQKENI.

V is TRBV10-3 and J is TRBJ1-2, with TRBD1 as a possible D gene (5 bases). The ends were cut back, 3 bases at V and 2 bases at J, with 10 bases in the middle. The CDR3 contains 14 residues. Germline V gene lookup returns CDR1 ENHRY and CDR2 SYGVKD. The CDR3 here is CAISDPPGNYGYTF. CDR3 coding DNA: TGTGCCATCAGTGACCCGCCAGGGAACTATGGCTACACCTTC.

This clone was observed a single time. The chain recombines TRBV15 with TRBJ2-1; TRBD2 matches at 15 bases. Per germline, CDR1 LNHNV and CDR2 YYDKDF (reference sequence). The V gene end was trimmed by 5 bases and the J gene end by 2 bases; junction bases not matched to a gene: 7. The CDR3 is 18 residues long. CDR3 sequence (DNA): TGTGCCACCAGCGGGTGGACTAGCGGGGGGGCCGCCTACAATGAGCAGTTCTTC. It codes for CATSGWTSGGAAYNEQFF.

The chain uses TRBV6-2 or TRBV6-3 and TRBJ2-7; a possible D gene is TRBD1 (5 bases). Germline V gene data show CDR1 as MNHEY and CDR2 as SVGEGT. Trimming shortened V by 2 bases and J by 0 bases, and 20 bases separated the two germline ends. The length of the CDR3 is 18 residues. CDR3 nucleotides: TGTGCCAGCAGTTACCCGCAGGGCACCCCTCTCAGCTCCTACGAGCAGTACTTC. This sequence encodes CASSYPQGTPLSSYEQYF.

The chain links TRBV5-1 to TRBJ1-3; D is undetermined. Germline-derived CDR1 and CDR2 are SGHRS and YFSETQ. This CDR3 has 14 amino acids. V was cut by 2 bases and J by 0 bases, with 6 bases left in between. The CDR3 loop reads CASSLPSSGNTIYF. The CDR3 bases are TGCGCCAGCAGCTTACCCAGCTCTGGAAACACCATATATTTT.

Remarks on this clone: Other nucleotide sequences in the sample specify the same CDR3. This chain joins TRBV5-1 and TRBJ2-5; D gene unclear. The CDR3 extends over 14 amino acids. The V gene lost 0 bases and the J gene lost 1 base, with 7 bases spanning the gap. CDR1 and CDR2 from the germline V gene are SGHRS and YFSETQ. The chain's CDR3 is CASSLERPQETQYF. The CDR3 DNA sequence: TGCGCCAGCAGCTTGGAGAGGCCCCAAGAGACCCAGTACTTC.

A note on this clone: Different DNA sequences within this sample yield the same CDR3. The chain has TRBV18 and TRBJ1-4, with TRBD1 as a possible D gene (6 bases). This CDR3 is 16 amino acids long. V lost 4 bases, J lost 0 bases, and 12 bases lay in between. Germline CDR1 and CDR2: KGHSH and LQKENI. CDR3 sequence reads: CASSRVTGTTNEKLFF. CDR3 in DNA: TGTGCCAGCTCACGTGTAACAGGGACAACTAATGAAAAACTGTTTTTT.

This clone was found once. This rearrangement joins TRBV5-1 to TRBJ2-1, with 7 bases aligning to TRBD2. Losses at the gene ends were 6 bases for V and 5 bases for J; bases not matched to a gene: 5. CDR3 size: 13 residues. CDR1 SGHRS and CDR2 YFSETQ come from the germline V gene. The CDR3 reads CASNPGRNNEQFF. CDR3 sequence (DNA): TGCGCCAGCAACCCCGGGAGGAACAATGAGCAGTTCTTC. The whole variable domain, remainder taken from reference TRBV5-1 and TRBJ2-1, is KAGVTQTPRYLIKTRGQQVTLSCSPISGHRSVSWYQQTPGQGLQFLFEYFSETQRNKGNFPGRFSGRQFSNSRSEMNVSTLELGDSALYLCASNPGRNNEQFFGPGTRLTVL.

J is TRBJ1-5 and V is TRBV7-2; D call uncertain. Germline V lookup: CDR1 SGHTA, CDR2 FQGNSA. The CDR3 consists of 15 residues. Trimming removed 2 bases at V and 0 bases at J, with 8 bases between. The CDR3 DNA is TGTGCCAGCAGCTTAACGAGAAATAGCAATCAGCCCCAGCATTTT. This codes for CASSLTRNSNQPQHF. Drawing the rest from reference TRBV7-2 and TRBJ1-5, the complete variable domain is GAGVSQSPSNKVTEKGKDVELRCDPISGHTALYWYRQSLGQGLEFLIYFQGNSAPDKSGLPSDRFSAERTGGSVSTLTIQRTQQEDSAVYLCASSLTRNSNQPQHFGDGTRLSIL.

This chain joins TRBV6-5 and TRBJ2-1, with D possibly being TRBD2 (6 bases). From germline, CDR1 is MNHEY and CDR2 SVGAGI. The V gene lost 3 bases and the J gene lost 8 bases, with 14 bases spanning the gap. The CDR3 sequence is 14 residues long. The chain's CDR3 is CASSYFGRGDEQFF. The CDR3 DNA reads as TGTGCCAGCAGTTATTTCGGGAGAGGCGATGAGCAGTTCTTC.

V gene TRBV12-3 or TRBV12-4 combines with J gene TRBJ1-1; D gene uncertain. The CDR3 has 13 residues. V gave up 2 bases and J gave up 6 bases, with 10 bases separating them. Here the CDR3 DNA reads TGTGCCAGCAGTTTAAGCTCTGCGGCTGAAGCTTTCTTT. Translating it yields CASSLSSAAEAFF.

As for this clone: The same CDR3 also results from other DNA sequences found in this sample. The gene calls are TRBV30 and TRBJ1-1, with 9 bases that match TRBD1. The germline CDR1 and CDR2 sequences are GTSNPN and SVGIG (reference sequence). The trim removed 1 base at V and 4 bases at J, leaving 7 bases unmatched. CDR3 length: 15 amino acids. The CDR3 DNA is TGTGCCTGGAGTGCCGGGACAGGGAGATCCACTGAAGCTTTCTTT. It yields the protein CAWSAGTGRSTEAFF.

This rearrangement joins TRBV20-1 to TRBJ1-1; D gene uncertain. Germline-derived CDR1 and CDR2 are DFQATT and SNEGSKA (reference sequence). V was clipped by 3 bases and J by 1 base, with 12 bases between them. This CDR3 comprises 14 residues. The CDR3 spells CSASNTKRNTEAFF. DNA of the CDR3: TGCAGTGCTAGTAATACTAAGAGGAACACTGAAGCTTTCTTT.

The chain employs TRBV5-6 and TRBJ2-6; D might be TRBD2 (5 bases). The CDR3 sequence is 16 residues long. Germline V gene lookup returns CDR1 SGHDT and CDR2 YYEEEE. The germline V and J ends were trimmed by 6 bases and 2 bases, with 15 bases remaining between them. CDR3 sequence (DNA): TGTGCCAGCAAAATGAGAGGGAATACTGGGGCCAACGTCCTGACTTTC. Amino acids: CASKMRGNTGANVLTF.

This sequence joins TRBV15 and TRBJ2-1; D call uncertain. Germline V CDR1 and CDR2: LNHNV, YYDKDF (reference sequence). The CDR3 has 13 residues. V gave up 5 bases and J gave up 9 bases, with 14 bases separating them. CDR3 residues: CATSRLYSGEQFF. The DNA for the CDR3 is TGTGCCACCAGCCGTTTGTACTCTGGTGAGCAGTTCTTC.

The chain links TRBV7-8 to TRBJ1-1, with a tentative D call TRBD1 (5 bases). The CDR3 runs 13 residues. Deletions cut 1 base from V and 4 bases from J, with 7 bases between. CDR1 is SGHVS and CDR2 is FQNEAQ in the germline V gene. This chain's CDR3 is CASSLGQGTEAFF. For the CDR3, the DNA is TGTGCCAGCAGCTTAGGGCAGGGCACTGAAGCTTTCTTT.

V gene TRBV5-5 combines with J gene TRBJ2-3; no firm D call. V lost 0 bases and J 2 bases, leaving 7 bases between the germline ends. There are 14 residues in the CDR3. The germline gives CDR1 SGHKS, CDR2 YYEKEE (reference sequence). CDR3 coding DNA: TGTGCCAGCAGCTTGGCACTTTTCACAGATACGCAGTATTTT. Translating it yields CASSLALFTDTQYF. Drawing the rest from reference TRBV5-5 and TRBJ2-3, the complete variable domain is DAGVTQSPTHLIKTRGQQVTLRCSPISGHKSVSWYQQVLGQGPQFIFQYYEKEERGRGNFPDRFSARQFPNYSSELNVNALLLGDSALYLCASSLALFTDTQYFGPGTRLTVL.

The CDR3 DNA is TGTGCCAGCACGAACAGGGGAATGAACACTGAAGCTTTCTTT. Protein: CASTNRGMNTEAFF. The chain couples TRBV2 to TRBJ1-1; TRBD1 agrees at 7 bases. J was trimmed by 0 bases and V by 7 bases; bases with no gene match: 5. From germline, CDR1 is SNHLY and CDR2 FYNNEI. This CDR3 is 14 amino acids long.

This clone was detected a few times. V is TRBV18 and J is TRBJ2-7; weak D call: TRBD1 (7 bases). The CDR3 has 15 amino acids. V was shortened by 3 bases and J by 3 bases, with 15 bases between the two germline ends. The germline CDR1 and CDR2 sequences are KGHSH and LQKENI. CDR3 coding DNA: TGTGCCAGCTCACCGCGGGGCAGGGGGGTCTACGAGCAGTACTTC. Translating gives CASSPRGRGVYEQYF.